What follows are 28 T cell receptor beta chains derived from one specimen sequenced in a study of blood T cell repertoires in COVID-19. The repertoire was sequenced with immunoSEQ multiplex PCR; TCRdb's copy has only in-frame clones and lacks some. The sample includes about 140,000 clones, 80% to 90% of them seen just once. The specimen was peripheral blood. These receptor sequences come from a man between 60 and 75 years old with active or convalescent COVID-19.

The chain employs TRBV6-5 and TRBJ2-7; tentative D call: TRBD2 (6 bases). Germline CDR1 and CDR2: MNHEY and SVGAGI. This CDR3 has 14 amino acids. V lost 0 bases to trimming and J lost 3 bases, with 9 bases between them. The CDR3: CASSYSGGDYEQYF. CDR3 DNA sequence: TGTGCCAGCAGTTACTCCGGAGGGGACTACGAGCAGTACTTC.

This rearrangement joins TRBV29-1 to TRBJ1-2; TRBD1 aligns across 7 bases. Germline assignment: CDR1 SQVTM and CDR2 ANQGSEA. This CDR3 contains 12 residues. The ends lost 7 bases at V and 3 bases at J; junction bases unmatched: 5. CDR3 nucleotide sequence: TGCAGCGCTGACAGGGCGGACTATGGCTACACCTTC. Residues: CSADRADYGYTF. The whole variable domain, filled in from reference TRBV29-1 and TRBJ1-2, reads SAVISQKPSRDICQRGTSLTIQCQVDSQVTMMFWYRQQPGQSLTLIATANQGSEATYESGFVIDKFPISRPNLTFSTLTVSNMSPEDSSIYLCSADRADYGYTFGSGTRLTVV.

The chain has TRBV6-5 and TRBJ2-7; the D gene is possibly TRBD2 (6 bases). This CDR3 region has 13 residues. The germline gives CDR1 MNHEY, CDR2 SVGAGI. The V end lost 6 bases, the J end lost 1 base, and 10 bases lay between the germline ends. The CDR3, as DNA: TGTGCCAGCAGAAATAGCGGATCCTACGAGCAGTACTTC. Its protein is CASRNSGSYEQYF.

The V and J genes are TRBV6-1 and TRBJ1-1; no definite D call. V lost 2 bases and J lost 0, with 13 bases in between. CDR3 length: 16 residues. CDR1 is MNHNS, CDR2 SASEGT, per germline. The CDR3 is CASSELGTVMNTEAFF. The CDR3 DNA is TGTGCCAGCAGTGAACTTGGTACAGTAATGAACACTGAAGCTTTCTTT.

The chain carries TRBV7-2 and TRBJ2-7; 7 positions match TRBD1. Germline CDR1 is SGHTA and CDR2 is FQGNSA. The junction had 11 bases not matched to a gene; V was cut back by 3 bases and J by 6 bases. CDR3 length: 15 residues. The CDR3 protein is CASSFRTGPGVEQYF. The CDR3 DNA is TGTGCCAGCAGCTTCCGGACAGGCCCAGGGGTCGAGCAGTACTTC.

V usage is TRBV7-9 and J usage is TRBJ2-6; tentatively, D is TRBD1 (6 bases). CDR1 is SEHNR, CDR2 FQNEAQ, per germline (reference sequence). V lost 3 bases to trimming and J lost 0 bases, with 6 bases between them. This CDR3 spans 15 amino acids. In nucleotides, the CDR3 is TGTGCCAGCAGCTTCAGGGGCTCTGGGGCCAACGTCCTGACTTTC. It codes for CASSFRGSGANVLTF.

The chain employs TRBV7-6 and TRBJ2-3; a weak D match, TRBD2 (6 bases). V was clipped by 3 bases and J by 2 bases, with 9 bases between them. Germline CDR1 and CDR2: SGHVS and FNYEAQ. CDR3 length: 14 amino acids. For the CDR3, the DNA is TGTGCCAGCAGCTTGGGGACTTACACAGATACGCAGTATTTT. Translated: CASSLGTYTDTQYF.

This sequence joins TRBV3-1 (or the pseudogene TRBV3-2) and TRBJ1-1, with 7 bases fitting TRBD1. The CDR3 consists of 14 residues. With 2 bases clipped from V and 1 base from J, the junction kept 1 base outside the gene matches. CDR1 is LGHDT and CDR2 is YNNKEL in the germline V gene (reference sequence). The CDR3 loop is CASSQHRGNTEAFF. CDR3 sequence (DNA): TGTGCCAGCAGCCAACACAGGGGGAACACTGAAGCTTTCTTT.

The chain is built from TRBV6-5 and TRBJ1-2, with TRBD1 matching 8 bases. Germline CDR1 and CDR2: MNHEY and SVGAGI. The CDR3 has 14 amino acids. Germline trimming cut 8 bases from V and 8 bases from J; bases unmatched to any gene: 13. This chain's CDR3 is CASLPQGAERGYTF. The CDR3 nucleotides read TGTGCCAGCCTCCCTCAGGGGGCGGAGCGGGGCTACACCTTC.

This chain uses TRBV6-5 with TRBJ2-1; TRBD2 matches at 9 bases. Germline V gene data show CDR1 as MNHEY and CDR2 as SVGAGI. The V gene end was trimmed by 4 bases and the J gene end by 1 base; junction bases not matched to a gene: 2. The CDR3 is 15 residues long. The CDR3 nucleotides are TGTGCCAGCAGTTCCAGCGGGAGGTCCTACAATGAGCAGTTCTTC. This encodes CASSSSGRSYNEQFF.

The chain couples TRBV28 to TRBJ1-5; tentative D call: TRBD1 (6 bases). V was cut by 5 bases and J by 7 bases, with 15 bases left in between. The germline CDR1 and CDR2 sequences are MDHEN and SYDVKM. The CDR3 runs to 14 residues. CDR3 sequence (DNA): TGTGCCAGCAGTCTAGGACAGAGGGACCAGCCCCAGCATTTT. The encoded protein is CASSLGQRDQPQHF.

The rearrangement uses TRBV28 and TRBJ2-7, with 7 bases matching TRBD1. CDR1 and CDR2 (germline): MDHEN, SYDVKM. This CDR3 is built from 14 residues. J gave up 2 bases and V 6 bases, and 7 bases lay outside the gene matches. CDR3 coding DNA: TGTGCCAGCAGGACCCAGGGGGACACCTACGAGCAGTACTTC. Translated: CASRTQGDTYEQYF.

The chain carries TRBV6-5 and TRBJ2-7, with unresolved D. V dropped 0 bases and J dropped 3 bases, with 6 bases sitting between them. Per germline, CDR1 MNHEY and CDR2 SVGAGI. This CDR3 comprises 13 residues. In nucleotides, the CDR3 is TGTGCCAGCAGTTACTCAAGCGTCTACGAGCAGTACTTC. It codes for CASSYSSVYEQYF.

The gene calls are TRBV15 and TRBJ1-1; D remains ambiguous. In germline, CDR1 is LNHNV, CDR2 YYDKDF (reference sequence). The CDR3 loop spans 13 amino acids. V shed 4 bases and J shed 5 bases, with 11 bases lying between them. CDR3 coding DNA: TGTGCCACCAGCAACGGCCCCGGGACTGAAGCTTTCTTT. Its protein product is CATSNGPGTEAFF.

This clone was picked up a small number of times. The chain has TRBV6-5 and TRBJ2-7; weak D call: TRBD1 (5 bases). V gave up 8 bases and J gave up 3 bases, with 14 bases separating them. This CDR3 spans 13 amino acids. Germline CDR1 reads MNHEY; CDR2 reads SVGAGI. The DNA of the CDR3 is TGTGCCAGCTGGGGCAGGTTTGACTACGAGCAGTACTTC. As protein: CASWGRFDYEQYF.

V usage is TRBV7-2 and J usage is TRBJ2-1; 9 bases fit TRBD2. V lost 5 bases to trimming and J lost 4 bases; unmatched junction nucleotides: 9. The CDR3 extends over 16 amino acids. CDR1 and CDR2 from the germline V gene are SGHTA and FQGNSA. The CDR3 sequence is CASSKILAGPYNEQFF. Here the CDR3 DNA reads TGTGCCAGCAGCAAAATTCTAGCGGGGCCATACAATGAGCAGTTCTTC.

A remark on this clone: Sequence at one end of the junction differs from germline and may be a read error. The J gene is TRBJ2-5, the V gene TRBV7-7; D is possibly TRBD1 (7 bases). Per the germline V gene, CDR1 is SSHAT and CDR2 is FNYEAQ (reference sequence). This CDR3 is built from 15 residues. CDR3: CASSLGGTAEETQYF. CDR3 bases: TGTGCTAGCAGCTTAGGGGGGACAGCGGAGGAGACCCAGTACTTC.

CDR3 in amino acids: CASSLVRGLADFSYEQYF. The CDR3 nucleotides read TGCGCCAGCAGCTTGGTTAGAGGGCTAGCGGACTTCTCCTACGAGCAGTACTTC. The chain is built from TRBV5-1 and TRBJ2-7; 7 nucleotides match TRBD2. V was pared by 0 bases and J by 0 bases, with 12 bases of the junction left unmatched. The CDR3 is 18 amino acids. Germline loops: CDR1 SGHRS, CDR2 YFSETQ. Full variable domain (remainder filled in from reference TRBV5-1 and TRBJ2-7): KAGVTQTPRYLIKTRGQQVTLSCSPISGHRSVSWYQQTPGQGLQFLFEYFSETQRNKGNFPGRFSGRQFSNSRSEMNVSTLELGDSALYLCASSLVRGLADFSYEQYFGPGTRLTVT.

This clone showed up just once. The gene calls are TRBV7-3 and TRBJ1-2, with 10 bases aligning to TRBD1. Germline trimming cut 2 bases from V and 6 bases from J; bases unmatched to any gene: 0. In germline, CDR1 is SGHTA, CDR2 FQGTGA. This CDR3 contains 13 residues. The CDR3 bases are TGTGCCAGCAGCTTAGGGACAGGGGATGGCTACACCTTC. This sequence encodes CASSLGTGDGYTF. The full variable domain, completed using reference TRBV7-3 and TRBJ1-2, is GAGVSQTPSNKVTEKGKYVELRCDPISGHTALYWYRQSLGQGPEFLIYFQGTGAADDSGLPNDRFFAVRPEGSVSTLKIQRTERGDSAVYLCASSLGTGDGYTFGSGTRLTVV.

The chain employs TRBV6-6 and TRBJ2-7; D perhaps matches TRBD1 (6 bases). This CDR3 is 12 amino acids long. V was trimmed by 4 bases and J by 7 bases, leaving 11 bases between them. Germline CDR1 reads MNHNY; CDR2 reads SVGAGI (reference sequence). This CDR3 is CASSSGALEQYF. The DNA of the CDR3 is TGTGCCAGCAGTTCAGGGGCGCTTGAGCAGTACTTC.

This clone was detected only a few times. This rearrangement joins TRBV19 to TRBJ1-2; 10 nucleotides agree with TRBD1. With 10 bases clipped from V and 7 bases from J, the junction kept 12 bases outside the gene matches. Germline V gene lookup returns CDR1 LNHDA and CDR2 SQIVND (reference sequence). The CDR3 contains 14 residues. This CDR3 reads CATTPGQGPGGYTF. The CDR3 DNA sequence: TGTGCCACGACCCCGGGACAGGGGCCCGGTGGCTACACCTTC.

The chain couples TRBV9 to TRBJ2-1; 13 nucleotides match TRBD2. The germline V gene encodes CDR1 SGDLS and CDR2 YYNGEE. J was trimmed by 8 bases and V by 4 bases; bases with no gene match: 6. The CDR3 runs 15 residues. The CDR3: CASSPTSGRGYEQFF. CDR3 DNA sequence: TGTGCCAGCAGCCCCACTAGCGGGAGGGGCTATGAGCAGTTCTTC.

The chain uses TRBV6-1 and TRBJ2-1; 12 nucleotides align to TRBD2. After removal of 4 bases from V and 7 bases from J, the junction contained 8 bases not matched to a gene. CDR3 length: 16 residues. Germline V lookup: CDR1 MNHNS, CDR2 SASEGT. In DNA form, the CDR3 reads TGTGCCAGCAGTGCCCTCCTAGCGGGAGGGCCTAATGAGCAGTTCTTC. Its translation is CASSALLAGGPNEQFF.

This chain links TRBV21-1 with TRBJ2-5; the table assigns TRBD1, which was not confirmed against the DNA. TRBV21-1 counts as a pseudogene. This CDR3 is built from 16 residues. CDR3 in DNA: TGTGCCAGCAGCAAAAGGGACAGGGGGCGCCGAGAGACCCAGTACTTC. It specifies CASSKRDRGRRETQYF.

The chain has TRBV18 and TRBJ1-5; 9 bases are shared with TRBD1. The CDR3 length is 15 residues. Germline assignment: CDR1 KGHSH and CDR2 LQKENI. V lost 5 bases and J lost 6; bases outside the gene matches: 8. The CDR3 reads CASSGDTGGTQPQHF. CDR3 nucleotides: TGTGCCAGCTCAGGAGATACAGGGGGCACTCAGCCCCAGCATTTT.

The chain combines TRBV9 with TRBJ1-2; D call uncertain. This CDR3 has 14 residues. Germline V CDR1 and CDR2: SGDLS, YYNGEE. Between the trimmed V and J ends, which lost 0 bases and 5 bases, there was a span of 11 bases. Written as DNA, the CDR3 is TGTGCCAGCAGCGTAGACGGAGCTGGATATGGCTACACCTTC. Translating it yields CASSVDGAGYGYTF.

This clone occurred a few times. The CDR3 sequence: CASSEPSGNYGYTF. CDR3 DNA: TGTGCCAGCAGTGAACCCTCAGGGAACTATGGCTACACCTTC. V gene TRBV6-1 combines with J gene TRBJ1-2; D might be TRBD1 (5 bases). Germline loops: CDR1 MNHNS, CDR2 SASEGT. This CDR3 has 14 amino acids. V was pared by 2 bases and J by 2 bases, with 9 bases between.

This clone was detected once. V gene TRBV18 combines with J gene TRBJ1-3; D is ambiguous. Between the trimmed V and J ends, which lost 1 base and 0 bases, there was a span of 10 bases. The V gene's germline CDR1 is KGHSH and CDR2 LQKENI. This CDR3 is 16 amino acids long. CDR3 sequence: CASSPQRLSSGNTIYF. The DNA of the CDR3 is TGTGCCAGCTCACCACAGAGACTCAGCTCTGGAAACACCATATATTTT. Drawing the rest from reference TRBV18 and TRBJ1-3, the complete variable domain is NAGVMQNPRHLVRRRGQEARLRCSPMKGHSHVYWYRQLPEEGLKFMVYLQKENIIDESGMPKERFSAEFPKEGPSILRIQQVVRGDSAAYFCASSPQRLSSGNTIYFGEGSWLTVV.